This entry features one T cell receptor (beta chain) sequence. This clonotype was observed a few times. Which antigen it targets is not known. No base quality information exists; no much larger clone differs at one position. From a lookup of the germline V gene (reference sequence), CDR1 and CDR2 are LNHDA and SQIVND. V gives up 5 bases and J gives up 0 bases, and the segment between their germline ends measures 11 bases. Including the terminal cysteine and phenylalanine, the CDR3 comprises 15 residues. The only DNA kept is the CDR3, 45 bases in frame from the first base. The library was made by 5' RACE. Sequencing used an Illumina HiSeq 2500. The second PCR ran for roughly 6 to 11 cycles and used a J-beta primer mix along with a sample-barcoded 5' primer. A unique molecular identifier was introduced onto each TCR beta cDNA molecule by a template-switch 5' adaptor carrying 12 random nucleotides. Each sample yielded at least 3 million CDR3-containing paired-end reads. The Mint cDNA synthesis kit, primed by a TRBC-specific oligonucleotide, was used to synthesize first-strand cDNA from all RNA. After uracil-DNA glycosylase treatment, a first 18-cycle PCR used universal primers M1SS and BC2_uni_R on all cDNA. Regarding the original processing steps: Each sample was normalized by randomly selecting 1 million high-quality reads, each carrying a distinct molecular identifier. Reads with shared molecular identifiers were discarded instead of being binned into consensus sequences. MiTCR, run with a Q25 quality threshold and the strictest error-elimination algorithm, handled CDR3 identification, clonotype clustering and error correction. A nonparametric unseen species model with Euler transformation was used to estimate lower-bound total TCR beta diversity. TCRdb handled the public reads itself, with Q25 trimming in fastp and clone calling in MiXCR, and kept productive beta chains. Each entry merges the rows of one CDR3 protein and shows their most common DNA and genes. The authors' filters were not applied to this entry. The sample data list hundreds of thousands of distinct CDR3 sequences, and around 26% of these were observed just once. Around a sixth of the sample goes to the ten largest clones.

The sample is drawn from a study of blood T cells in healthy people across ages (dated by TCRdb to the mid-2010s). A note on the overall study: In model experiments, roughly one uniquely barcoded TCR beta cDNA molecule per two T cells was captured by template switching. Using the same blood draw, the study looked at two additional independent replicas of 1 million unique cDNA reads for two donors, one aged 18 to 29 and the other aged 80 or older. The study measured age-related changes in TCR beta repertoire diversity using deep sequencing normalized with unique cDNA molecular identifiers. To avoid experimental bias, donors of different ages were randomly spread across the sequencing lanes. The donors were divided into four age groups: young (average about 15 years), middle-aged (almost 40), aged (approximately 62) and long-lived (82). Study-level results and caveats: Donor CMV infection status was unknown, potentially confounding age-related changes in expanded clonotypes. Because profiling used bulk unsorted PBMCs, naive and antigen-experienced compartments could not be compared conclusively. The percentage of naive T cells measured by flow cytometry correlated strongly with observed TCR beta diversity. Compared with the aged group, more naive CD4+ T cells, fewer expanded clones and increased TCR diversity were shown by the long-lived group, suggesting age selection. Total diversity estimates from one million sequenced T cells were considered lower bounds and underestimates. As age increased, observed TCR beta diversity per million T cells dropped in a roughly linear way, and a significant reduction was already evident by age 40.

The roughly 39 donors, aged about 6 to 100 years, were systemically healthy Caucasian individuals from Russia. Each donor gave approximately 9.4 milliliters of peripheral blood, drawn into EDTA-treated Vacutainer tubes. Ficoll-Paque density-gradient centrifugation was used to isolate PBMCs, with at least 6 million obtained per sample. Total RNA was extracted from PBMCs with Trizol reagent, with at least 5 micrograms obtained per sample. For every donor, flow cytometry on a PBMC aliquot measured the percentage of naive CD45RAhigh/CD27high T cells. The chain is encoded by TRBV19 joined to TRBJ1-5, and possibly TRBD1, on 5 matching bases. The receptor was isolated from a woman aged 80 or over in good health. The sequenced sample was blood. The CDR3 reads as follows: CASSWADNSNQPQHF. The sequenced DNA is TGTGCCAGTAGTTGGGCGGACAATAGCAATCAGCCCCAGCATTTT.